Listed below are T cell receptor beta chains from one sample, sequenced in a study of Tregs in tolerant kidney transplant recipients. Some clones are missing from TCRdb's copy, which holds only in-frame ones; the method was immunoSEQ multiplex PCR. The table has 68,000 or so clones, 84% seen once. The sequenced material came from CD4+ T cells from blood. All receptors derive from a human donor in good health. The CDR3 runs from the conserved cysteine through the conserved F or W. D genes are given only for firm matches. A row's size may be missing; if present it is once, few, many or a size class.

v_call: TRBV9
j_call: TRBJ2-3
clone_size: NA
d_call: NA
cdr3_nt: TGTGCCAGCAGCGTAGACGCGGCATTTGATACGCAGTATTTT
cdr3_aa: CASSVDAAFDTQYF

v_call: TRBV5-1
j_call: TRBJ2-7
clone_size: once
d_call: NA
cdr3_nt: TGCGCCAGCAACTTGGACGGGACCGCCAACGAGCAGTACTTC
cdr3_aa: CASNLDGTANEQYF

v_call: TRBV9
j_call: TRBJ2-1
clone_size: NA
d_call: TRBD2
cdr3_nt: TGTGCCAGCAGCTTACTAGCGGGGGGTTCACTCATATACAATGAGCAGTTCTTC
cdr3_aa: CASSLLAGGSLIYNEQFF

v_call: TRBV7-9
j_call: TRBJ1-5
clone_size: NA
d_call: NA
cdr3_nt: TGTGCCAGCAGCTTTCGGCCGGGTCAGCCCCAGCATTTT
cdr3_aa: CASSFRPGQPQHF

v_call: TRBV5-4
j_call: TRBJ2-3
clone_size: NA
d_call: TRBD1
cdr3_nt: TGTGCCAGCAGCACCCAGGGGGCAGATACGCAGTATTTT
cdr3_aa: CASSTQGADTQYF

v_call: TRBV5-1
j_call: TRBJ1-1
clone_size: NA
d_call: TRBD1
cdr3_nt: TGCGCCAGCAGCTTCGAGCGGACAGGGATTAACACTGAAGCTTTCTTT
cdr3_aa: CASSFERTGINTEAFF

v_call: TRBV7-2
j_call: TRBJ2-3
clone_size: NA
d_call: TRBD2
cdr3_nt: TGTGCCAGCAGCCCCACCAGCGGGGGGCTGCAGACGCAGTATTTT
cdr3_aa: CASSPTSGGLQTQYF

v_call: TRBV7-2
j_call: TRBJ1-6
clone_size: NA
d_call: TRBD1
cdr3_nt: TGTGCCAGCAGCCTAGCGGAGACAGGGAGGTCACCCCTCCACTTT
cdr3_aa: CASSLAETGRSPLHF

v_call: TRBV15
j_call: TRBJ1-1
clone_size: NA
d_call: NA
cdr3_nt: TGTGCCACCAGCGGATCCGGGACGGCCAACACTGAAGCTTTCTTT
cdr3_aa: CATSGSGTANTEAFF

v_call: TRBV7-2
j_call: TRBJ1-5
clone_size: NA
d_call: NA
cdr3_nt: TGTGCCAGCAGCTTCGCCCCGGGCCCGGGGAGGCAGCCCCAGCATTTT
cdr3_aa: CASSFAPGPGRQPQHF

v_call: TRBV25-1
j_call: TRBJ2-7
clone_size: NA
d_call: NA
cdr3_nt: TGTGCCAGCAGTCCCCGAACCGGGACCCTGCAATACTTC
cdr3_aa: CASSPRTGTLQYF

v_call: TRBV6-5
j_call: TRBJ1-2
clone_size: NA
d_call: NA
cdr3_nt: TGTGCCAGCAGTTACGGGCAGGGACTTGGCTACACCTTC
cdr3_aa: CASSYGQGLGYTF

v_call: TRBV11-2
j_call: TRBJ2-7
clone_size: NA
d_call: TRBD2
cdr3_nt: TGTGCCAGCAGCCCTAGCGGGAGACCCCTCGAGCAGTACTTC
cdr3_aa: CASSPSGRPLEQYF

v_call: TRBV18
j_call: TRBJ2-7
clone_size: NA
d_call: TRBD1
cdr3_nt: TGTGCCAGCTCACCATCCTCCGGGACAGGGACCGTCGAGCAGTACTTC
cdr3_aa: CASSPSSGTGTVEQYF

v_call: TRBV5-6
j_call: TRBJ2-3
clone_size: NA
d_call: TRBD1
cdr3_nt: TGTGCCAGCAGCTTTGGGCGGTGGACAGGACATTCAGATACGCAGTATTTT
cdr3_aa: CASSFGRWTGHSDTQYF

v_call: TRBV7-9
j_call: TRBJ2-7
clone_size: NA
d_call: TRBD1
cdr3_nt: TGTGCCAGCAGCCCATCTAACCTAGACAGGGGATCCTACGAGCAGTACTTC
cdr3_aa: CASSPSNLDRGSYEQYF

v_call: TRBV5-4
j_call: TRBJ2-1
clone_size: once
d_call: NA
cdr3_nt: TGTGCCAGCAGCCCACCCCAGGGGAGCTACAATGAGCAGTTCTTC
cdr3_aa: CASSPPQGSYNEQFF

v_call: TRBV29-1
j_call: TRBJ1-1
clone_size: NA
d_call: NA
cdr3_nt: TGCAGCGCAAAGACGGATTCGAACACTGAAGCTTTCTTT
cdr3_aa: CSAKTDSNTEAFF

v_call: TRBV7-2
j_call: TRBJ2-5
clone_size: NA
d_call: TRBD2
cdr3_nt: TGTGCCAGCAGCTTTTTAGCGGGGGCGGGTCAAGAGACCCAGTACTTC
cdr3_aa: CASSFLAGAGQETQYF

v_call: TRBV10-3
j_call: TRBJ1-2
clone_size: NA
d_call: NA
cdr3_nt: TGTGCCACGACGGCAGGGGTTGGCTACACCTTC
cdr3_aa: CATTAGVGYTF

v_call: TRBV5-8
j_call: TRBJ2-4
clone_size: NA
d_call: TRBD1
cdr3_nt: TGTGCCAGCAGCCCGGAGACAGGGGCCAAAAACATTCAGTACTTC
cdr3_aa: CASSPETGAKNIQYF

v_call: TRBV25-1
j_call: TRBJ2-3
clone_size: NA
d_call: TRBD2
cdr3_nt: TGTGCCAGCAGGTCCTCAATAGCGGGAGGGGGCACAGATACGCAGTATTTT
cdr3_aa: CASRSSIAGGGTDTQYF

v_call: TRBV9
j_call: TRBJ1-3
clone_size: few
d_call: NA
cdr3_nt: TGTGCCAGCAGCTCTGGAAACACCATATATTTT
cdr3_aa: CASSSGNTIYF

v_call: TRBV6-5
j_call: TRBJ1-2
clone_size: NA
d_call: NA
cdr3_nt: TGTGCCAGCAAACAGGGACCTCTAGGCTACACCTTC
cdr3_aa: CASKQGPLGYTF

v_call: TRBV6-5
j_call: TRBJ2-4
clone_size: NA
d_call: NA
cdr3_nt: TGTGCCAGCTATTCCCAGTTGGAAGACATTCAGTACTTC
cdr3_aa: CASYSQLEDIQYF

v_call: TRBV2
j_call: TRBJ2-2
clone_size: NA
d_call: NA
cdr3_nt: TGTGCCAGCACCCGAATTGGGGGTGGGAACACCGGGGAGCTGTTTTTT
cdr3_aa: CASTRIGGGNTGELFF

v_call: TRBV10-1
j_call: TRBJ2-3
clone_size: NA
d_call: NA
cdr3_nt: TGCGCCAGCGCTCCCAAAGGTGCGAAGTATTTT
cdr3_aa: CASAPKGAKYF

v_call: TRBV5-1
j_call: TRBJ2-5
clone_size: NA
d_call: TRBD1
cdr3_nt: TGCGCCAGCAGCCCACAGGGGGCGCAGACCCAGTACTTC
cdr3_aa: CASSPQGAQTQYF

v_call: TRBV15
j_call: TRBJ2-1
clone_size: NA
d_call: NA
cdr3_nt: TGTGCCACCAGCAGAGGGACTTCCTACAATGAGCAGTTCTTC
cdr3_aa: CATSRGTSYNEQFF

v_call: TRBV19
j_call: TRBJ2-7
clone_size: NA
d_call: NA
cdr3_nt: TGTGCCAGTAGTATGTATCTGGGCAGGAACTACGAGCAGTACTTC
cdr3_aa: CASSMYLGRNYEQYF

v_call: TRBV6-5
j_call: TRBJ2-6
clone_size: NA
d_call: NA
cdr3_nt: TGTGCCAGCAGTTACTCGGAGATCTCTGGGGCCAACGTCCTGACTTTC
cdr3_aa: CASSYSEISGANVLTF

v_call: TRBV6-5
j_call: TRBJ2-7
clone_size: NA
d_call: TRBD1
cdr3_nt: TGTGCCAGCAAGATAACAGGGGCCTCCTACGAGCAGTACTTC
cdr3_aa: CASKITGASYEQYF

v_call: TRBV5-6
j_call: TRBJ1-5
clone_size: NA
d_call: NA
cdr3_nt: TGTGCCAGCAGCAGATCCGTGGGGAATCAGCCCCAGCATTTT
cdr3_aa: CASSRSVGNQPQHF

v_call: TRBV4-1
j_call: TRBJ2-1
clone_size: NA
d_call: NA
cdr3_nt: TGCGCCAGCAGCCAAGTCGGGCGAGGGTCCCATGAGCAGTTCTTC
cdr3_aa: CASSQVGRGSHEQFF

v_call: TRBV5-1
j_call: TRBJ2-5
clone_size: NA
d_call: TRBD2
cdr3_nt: TGCGCCAGCAGCTTGAGGGTAGCGGGAGGAGGAGAGACCCAGTACTTC
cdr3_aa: CASSLRVAGGGETQYF

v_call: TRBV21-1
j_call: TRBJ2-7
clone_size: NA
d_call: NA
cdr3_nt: TGTGCCAGCAGCATACACAGGGGCCTGTACTTC
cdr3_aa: CASSIHRGLYF

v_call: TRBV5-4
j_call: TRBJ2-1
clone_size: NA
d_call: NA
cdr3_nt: TGTGCCAGCAGCCCTTTCGGGGGAAAGAAAGAGCAGTTCTTC
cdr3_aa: CASSPFGGKKEQFF

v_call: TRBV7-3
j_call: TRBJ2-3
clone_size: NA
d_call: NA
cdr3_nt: TGTGCCAGCAGGGGATCTACGGGGGATATACTCACAGATACGCAGTATTTT
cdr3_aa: CASRGSTGDILTDTQYF

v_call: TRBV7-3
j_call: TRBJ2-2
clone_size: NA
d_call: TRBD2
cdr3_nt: TGTGCCAGCAGCTTATGGGCGGCGGGCGGGAGCACCGGGGAGCTGTTTTTT
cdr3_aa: CASSLWAAGGSTGELFF

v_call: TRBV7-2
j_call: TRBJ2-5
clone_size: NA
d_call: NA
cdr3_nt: TGTGCCAGCAGCTTAGCAGGCTGGCACCAAGAGACCCAGTACTTC
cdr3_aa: CASSLAGWHQETQYF

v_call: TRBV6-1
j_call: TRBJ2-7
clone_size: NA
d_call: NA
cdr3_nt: TGTGCCAGCAGTACCCAATCCTACGAGCAGTACTTT
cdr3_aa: CASSTQSYEQYF

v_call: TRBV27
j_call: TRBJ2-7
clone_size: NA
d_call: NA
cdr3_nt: TGTGCCAGCAGAGTCCCCGGGAATAGCGAGCAGTACTTC
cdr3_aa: CASRVPGNSEQYF

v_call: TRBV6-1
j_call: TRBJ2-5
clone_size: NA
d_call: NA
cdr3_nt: TGTGCCAGCACCCAAGGAGAGACCCAGTACTTC
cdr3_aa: CASTQGETQYF

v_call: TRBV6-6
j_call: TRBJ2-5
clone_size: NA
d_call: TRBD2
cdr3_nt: TGTGCCAGCAGCCTGACTAGCGGGGGGGCGGAGACCCAGTACTTC
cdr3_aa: CASSLTSGGAETQYF

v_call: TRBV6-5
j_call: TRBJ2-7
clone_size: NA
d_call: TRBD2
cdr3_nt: TGTGCCAGCAGTCCATACGCGGGACTATACGAGCAGTACTTC
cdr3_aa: CASSPYAGLYEQYF

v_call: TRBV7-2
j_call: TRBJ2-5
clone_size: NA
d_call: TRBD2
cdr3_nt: TGTGCCAGCAGCTTAGTCACGGGGGGCCAAGAGACCCAGTACTTC
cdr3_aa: CASSLVTGGQETQYF

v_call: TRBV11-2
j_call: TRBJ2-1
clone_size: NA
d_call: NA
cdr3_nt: TGTGCCAGCAGCTTTGGTGGCGGGGCGTACAATGAGCAGTTCTTC
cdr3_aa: CASSFGGGAYNEQFF

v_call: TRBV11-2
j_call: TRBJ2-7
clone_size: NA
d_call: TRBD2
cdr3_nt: TGTGCCAGCAGTCGACTAGCGGGAGTAGGTGAGCAGTACTTC
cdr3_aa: CASSRLAGVGEQYF

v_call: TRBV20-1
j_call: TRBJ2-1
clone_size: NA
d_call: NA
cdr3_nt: TGCAGTGCTGGGGGGTACAATGAGCAGTTCTTC
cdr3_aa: CSAGGYNEQFF

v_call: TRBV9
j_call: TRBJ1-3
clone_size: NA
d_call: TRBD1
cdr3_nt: TGTGCCAGCAGCGTGACAGGGGATTACGGAAACACCATATATTTT
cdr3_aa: CASSVTGDYGNTIYF

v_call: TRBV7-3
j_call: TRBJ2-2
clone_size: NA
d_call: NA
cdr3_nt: TGTGCCAGCAGCCCCGATAGGTCCGTTGGGGAGCTGTTTTTT
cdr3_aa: CASSPDRSVGELFF

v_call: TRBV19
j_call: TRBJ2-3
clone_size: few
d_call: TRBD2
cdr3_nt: TGTGCCAGTGGGATACTAGCGGGAGGAGCAGATACGCAGTATTTT
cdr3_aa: CASGILAGGADTQYF

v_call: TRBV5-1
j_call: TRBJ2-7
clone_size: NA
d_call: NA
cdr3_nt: TGCGCCAGCAGCTCGACCGGTTCCTACGAGCAGTACTTC
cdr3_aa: CASSSTGSYEQYF

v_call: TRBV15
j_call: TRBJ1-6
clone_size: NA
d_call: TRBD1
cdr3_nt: TGTGCCACCAGCAGAACAGGGGGCGTCTTCCCCCTCCACTTT
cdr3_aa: CATSRTGGVFPLHF

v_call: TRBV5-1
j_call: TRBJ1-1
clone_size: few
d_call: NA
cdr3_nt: TGCGCCAGCAGCTCCGGGTTGGGACCCACTGAAGCTTTCTTT
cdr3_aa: CASSSGLGPTEAFF